This TCR beta chain was captured by sequencing in a study of blood T cell repertoires in COVID-19. How the authors handled the data: Counts of nucleated cells, estimated from reference gene primer amplification, were obtained. Repertoires were generated with immunoSEQ multiplex PCR, while TCRdb's copy carries only in-frame clones and drops some. The V and J calls and clone size were taken over from that table, and D and trimming were inferred from the DNA. Among about 290,000 clones listed, about nine tenths were seen once. Enrollees, about 18 to 100 years old, lived in fewer than 25 US areas. Assignment of participants to cohorts was predicated upon participant-reported clinical history. Sequencing input: PBMCs or T cells enriched from blood (not recorded which). This receptor was taken from a woman in her 40s who had recovered from COVID-19.

The CDR3 DNA sequence: TGTGCCACCAATTTGGGGGGAGAAACCGGGGAGCTGTTTTTT. Translated, it gives CATNLGGETGELFF. This chain joins TRBV19 and TRBJ2-2; perhaps TRBD2 as D (6 bases). The length of the CDR3 is 14 residues. CDR1 is LNHDA and CDR2 is SQIVND in the germline V gene (reference sequence). The V end lost 10 bases, the J end lost 5 bases, and 17 bases lay between the germline ends.